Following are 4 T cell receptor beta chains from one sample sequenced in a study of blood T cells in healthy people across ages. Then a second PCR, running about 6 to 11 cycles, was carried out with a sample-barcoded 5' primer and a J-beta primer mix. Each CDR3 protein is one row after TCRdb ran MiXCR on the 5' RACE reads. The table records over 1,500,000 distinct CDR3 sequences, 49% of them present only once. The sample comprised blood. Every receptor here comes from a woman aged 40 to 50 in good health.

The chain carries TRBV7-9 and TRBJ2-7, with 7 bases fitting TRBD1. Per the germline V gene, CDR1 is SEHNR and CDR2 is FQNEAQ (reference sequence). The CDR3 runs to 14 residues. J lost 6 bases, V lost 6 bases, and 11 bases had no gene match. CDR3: CASSLQGLPREQYF. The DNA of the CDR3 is TGTGCCAGCAGTTTACAGGGGTTGCCCCGCGAGCAGTACTTC.

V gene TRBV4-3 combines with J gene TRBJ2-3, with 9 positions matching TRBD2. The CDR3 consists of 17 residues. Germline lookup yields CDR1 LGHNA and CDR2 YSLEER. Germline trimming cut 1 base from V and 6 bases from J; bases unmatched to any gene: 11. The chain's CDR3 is CASSQGGGVAGADTQYF. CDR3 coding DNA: TGCGCCAGCAGCCAAGGGGGTGGGGTAGCGGGAGCCGATACGCAGTATTTT.

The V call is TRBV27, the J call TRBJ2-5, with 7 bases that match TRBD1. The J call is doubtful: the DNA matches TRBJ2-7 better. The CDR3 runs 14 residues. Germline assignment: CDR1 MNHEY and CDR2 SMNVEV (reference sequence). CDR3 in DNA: TGTGCCAGCAGTTTCGTGACAGGGATCAGCGAGCAGTACTTC. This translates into CASSFVTGISEQYF.

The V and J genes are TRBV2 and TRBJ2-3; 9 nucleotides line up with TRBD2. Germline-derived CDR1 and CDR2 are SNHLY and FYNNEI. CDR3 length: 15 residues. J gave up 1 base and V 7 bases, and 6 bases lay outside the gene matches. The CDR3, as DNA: TGTGCCAGCAAAGTAGCGGGGGTTCGCACAGATACGCAGTATTTT. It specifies CASKVAGVRTDTQYF. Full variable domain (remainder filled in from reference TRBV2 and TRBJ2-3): EPEVTQTPSHQVTQMGQEVILRCVPISNHLYFYWYRQILGQKVEFLVSFYNNEISEKSEIFDDQFSVERPDGSNFTLKIRSTKLEDSAMYFCASKVAGVRTDTQYFGPGTRLTVL.